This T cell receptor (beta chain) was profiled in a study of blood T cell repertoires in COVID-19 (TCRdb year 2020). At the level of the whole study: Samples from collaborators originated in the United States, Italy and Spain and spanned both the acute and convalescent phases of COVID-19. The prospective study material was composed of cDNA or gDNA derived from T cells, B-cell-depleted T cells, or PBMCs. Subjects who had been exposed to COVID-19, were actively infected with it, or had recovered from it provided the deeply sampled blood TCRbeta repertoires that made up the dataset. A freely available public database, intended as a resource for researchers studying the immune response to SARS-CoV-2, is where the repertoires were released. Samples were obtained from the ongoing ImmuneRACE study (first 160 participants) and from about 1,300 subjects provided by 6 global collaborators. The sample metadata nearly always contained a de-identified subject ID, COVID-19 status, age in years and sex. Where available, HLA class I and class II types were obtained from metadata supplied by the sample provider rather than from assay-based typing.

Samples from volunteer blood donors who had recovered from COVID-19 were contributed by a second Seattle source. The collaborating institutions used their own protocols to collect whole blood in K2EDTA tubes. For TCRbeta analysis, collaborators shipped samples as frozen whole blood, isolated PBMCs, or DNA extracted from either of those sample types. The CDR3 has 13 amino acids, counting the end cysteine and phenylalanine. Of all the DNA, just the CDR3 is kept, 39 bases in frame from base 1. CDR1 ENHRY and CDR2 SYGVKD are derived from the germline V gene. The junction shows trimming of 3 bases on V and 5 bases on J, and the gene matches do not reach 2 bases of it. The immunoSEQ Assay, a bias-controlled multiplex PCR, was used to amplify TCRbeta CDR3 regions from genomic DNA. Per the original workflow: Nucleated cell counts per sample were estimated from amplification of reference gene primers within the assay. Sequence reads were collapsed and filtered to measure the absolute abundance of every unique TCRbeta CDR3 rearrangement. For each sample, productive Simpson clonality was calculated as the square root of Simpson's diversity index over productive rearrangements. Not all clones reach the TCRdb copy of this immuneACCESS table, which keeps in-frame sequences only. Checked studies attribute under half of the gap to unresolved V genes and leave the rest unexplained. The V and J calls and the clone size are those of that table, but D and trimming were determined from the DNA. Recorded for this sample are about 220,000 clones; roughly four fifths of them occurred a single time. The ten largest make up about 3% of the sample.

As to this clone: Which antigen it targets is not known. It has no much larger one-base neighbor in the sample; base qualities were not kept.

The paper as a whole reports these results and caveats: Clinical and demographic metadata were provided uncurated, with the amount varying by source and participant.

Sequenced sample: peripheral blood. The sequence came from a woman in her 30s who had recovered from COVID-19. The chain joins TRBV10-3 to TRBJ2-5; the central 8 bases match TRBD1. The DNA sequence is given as TGTGCCATCAGTGATCAGGGGGCGGAGACCCAGTACTTC. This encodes CAISDQGAETQYF.